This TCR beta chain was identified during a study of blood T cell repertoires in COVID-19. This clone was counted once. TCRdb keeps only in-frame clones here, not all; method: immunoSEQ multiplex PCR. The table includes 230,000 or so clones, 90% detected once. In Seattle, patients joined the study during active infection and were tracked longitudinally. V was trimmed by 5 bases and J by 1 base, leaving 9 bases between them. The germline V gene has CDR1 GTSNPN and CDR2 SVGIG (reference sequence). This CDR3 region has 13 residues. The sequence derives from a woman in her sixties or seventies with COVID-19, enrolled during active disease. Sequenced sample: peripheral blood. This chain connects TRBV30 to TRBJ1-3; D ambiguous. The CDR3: CAWARNSGNTIYF. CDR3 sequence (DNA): TGTGCCTGGGCCCGTAATTCTGGAAACACCATATATTTT.